These 5 T cell receptor beta chains originate from one sample sequenced in a study of blood T cell repertoires in COVID-19. TCRdb's table, derived via immunoSEQ multiplex PCR, lists solely in-frame clones and lacks some. The table records fewer than 300,000 clones, approximately 84% of them present only once. Sequences were obtained from peripheral blood. Receptor source: a human donor with COVID-19, enrolled during active disease. The donor label of this sample is uncertain.

The chain carries TRBV6-4 and TRBJ2-1, with 12 bases aligning to TRBD2. This CDR3 is built from 16 residues. V gave up 2 bases and J gave up 8 bases; unmatched junction bases: 7. CDR1 is MRHNA, CDR2 SNTAGT, per germline. The CDR3 here is CASSDDRLAGVDEQFF. The CDR3 region has the DNA TGTGCCAGCAGTGACGATCGACTAGCGGGAGTGGATGAGCAGTTCTTC.

The CDR3 region has the DNA TGTGCCAGCAGTTTATCGGGCACAGATACGCAGTATTTT. The encoded protein is CASSLSGTDTQYF. The chain carries TRBV28 and TRBJ2-3; D ambiguous. V lost 1 base, J lost 1 base, and 3 bases lay in between. This CDR3 is 13 amino acids long. Germline V gives CDR1 MDHEN, CDR2 SYDVKM.

The chain recombines TRBV12-3 or TRBV12-4 with TRBJ1-2; 7 bases match TRBD1. V was pared by 4 bases and J by 7 bases, with 6 bases of the junction left unmatched. The CDR3 is 13 amino acids. CDR3 sequence reads: CASSSDRVSGYTF. The DNA of the CDR3 is TGTGCCAGCAGTTCAGACAGGGTCAGTGGCTACACCTTC.

This rearrangement joins TRBV7-2 to TRBJ1-2, with 9 bases that match TRBD1. CDR1 is SGHTA and CDR2 is FQGNSA in the germline V gene. V gave up 4 bases and J gave up 7 bases; unmatched junction bases: 7. This CDR3 has 14 amino acids. The CDR3 protein is CASSSTGGGGGYTF. CDR3 DNA sequence: TGTGCCAGCAGCTCGACAGGGGGAGGGGGTGGCTACACCTTC.

This chain uses TRBV14 with TRBJ1-1, with 7 bases lining up with TRBD1. This CDR3 is built from 16 residues. Per germline, CDR1 SGHDN and CDR2 FVKESK. V lost 0 bases, J lost 2 bases, and 6 bases stayed unmatched. The CDR3: CASSQERGRRNTEAFF. The CDR3 coding sequence is TGTGCCAGCAGCCAAGAAAGGGGGCGAAGAAACACTGAAGCTTTCTTT.